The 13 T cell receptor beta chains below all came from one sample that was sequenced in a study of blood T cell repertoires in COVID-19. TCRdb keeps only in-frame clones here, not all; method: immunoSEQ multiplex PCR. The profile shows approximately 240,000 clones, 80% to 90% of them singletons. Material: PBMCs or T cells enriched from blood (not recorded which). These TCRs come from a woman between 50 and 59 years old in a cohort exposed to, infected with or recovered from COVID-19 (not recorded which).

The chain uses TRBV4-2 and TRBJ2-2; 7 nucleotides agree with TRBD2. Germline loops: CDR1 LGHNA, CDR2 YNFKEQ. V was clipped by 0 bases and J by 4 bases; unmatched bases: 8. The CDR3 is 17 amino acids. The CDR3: CASSQDLARGSTGELFF. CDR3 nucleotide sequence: TGTGCCAGCAGCCAAGATTTGGCGCGGGGGAGCACCGGGGAGCTGTTTTTT.

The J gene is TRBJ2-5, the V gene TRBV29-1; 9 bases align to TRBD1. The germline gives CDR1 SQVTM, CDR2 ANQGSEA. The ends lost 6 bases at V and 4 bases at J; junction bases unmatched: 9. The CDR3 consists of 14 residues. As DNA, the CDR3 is TGCAGCGTCGGACCCGGGACAGGGCTAGAGACCCAGTACTTC. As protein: CSVGPGTGLETQYF.

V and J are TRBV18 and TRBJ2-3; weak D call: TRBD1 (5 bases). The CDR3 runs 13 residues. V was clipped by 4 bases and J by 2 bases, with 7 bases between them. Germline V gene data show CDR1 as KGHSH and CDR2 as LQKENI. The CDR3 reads CASSQTVTDTQYF. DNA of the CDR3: TGTGCCAGCTCACAGACAGTCACAGATACGCAGTATTTT.

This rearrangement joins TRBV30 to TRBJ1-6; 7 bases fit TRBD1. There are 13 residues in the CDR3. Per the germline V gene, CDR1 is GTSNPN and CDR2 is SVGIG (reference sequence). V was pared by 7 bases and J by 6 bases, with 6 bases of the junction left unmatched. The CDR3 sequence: CAYMGQINSPLHF. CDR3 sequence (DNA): TGTGCCTACATGGGACAGATTAATTCACCCCTCCACTTT. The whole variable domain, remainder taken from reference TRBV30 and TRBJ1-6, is SQTIHQWPATLVQPVGSPLSLECTVEGTSNPNLYWYRQAAGRGLQLLFYSVGIGQISSEVPQNLSASRPQDRQFILSSKKLLLSDSGFYLCAYMGQINSPLHFGNGTRLTVT.

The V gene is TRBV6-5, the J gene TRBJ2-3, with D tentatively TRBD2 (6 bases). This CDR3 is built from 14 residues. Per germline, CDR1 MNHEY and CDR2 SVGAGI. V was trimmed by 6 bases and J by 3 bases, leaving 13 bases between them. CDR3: CASRYWRETDTQYF. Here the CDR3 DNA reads TGTGCCAGCAGGTATTGGCGGGAAACAGATACGCAGTATTTT.

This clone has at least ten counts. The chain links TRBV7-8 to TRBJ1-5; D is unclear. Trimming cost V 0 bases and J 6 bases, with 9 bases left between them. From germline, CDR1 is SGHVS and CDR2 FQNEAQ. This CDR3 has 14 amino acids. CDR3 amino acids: CASSLARVGQPQHF. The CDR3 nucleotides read TGTGCCAGCAGCTTAGCGCGGGTCGGTCAGCCCCAGCATTTT.

The CDR3 sequence: CASSPTPTGDTGELFF. The CDR3 DNA reads as TGCGCCAGCAGCCCTACCCCGACAGGAGACACCGGGGAGCTGTTTTTT. The chain combines TRBV4-3 with TRBJ2-2; possible D gene TRBD1, 6 bases. The CDR3 has 16 residues. In germline, CDR1 is LGHNA, CDR2 YSLEER. The V end was cut by 4 bases, the J end by 3 bases, with 15 bases between.

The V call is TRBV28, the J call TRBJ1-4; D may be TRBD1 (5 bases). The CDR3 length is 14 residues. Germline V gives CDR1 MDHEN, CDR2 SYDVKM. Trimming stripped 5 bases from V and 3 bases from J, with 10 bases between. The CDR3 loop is CASSPRASNEKLFF. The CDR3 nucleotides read TGTGCCAGCAGTCCCAGGGCATCTAATGAAAAACTGTTTTTT.

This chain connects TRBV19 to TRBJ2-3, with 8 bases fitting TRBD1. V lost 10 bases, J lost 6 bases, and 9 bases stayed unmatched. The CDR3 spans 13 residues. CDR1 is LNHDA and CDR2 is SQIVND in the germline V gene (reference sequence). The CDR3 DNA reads TGTGCCACCCGACAGGGGTTGGGGGATACGCAGTATTTT. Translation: CATRQGLGDTQYF. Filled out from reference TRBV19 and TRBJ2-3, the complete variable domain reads DGGITQSPKYLFRKEGQNVTLSCEQNLNHDAMYWYRQDPGQGLRLIYYSQIVNDFQKGDIAEGYSVSREKKESFPLTVTSAQKNPTAFYLCATRQGLGDTQYFGPGTRLTVL.

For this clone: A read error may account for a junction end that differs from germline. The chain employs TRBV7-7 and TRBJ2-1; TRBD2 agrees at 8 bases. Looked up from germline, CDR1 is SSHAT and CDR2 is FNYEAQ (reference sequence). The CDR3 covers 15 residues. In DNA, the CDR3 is TGTGCTAGCAGCTTAGCCGGGGGGGGGCATTATGAGCAGTTCTTC. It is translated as CASSLAGGGHYEQFF. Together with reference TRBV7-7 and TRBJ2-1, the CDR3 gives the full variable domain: GAGVSQSPRYKVTKRGQDVTLRCDPISSHATLYWYQQALGQGPEFLTYFNYEAQPDKSGLPSDRFSAERPEGSISTLTIQRTEQRDSAMYRCASSLAGGGHYEQFFGPGTRLTVL.

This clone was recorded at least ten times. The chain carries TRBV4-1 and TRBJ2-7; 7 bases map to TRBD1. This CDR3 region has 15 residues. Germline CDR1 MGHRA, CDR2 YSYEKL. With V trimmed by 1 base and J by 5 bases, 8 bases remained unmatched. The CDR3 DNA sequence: TGCGCCAGCAGCCAAGCGGACAGGCCCGGCGACGAGCAGTACTTC. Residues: CASSQADRPGDEQYF.

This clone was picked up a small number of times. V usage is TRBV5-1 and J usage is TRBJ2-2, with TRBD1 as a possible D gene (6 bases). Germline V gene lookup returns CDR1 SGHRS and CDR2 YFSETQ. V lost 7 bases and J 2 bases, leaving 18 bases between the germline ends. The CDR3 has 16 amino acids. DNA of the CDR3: TGCGCCAGCCGCCCGTTGAGACAGGATAACACCGGGGAGCTGTTTTTT. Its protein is CASRPLRQDNTGELFF.

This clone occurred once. DNA for the CDR3: TGTGCCAGCAGCCTCCAAGACAGGGGATTTGGAAACACCATATATTTT. Translation: CASSLQDRGFGNTIYF. V usage is TRBV3-1 (or the pseudogene TRBV3-2) and J usage is TRBJ1-3; 8 bases are shared with TRBD1. This CDR3 spans 16 amino acids. Trimming removed 4 bases from V and 3 bases from J; junction bases left unmatched: 8. The germline CDR1 and CDR2 sequences are LGHDT and YNNKEL (reference sequence).